The 23 T cell receptor beta chains below were found in one sample sequenced in a study of T cells in localized non-small cell lung cancer. Here immunoSEQ multiplex PCR was the method, and the copy in TCRdb shows in-frame clones only, minus some. The table shows some 3,700 clones, with 20% to 25% occurring only once. Sequencing was performed on lung tumor tissue, taken before any cancer treatment. The receptors here all came from a woman aged 35 to 70 with stage I lung adenocarcinoma.

The chain joins TRBV11-3 to TRBJ1-1; D ambiguous. This CDR3 spans 14 amino acids. V gave up 2 bases and J gave up 3 bases, with 10 bases separating them. Germline V gives CDR1 SGHNT, CDR2 YENEEA. CDR3 sequence: CASSLLSGYTEAFF. The CDR3 DNA reads as TGTGCCAGCAGCTTATTATCCGGATACACTGAAGCTTTCTTT.

This clone was seen a handful of times. J is TRBJ1-2 and V is TRBV11-3; tentative D call: TRBD1 (5 bases). CDR3 length equals 14 residues. The germline CDR1 and CDR2 sequences are SGHNT and YENEEA. V was clipped by 3 bases and J by 4 bases, with 12 bases between them. The chain's CDR3 is CASSLWEGTYGYTF. CDR3 sequence (DNA): TGTGCCAGCAGCTTGTGGGAGGGGACCTATGGCTACACCTTC.

The chain recombines TRBV14 with TRBJ1-2; 8 nucleotides align to TRBD1. Looked up from germline, CDR1 is SGHDN and CDR2 is FVKESK. There are 15 residues in the CDR3. Trimming at V came to 2 bases and at J to 2 bases, leaving 4 bases not matched to a gene. Here the CDR3 DNA reads TGTGCCAGCAGCCAAAACAGGGGGATGAACTATGGCTACACCTTC. Translated: CASSQNRGMNYGYTF.

The rearrangement links TRBV6-8 to TRBJ1-1; the D is unclear. In germline, CDR1 is MNHGY, CDR2 SAAAGT. V lost 0 bases and J 3 bases, leaving 11 bases between the germline ends. This CDR3 is built from 15 residues. The CDR3 protein is CASSYSTGSDTEAFF. Written as DNA, the CDR3 is TGTGCCAGCAGTTACTCCACGGGATCGGACACTGAAGCTTTCTTT.

The chain recombines TRBV19 with TRBJ1-2, with a possible D match to TRBD1 (5 bases). Germline V gene data show CDR1 as LNHDA and CDR2 as SQIVND (reference sequence). This CDR3 region has 15 residues. The V gene lost 1 base and the J gene lost 4 bases, with 13 bases spanning the gap. The CDR3 sequence is CASSIGSGRVYGYTF. The CDR3 region has the DNA TGTGCCAGTAGTATAGGATCGGGACGGGTCTATGGCTACACCTTC.

This clone was detected a few times. This chain joins TRBV29-1 and TRBJ2-1; TRBD2 agrees at 11 bases. Trimming cost V 7 bases and J 4 bases; bases outside gene matches: 3. This CDR3 is 13 amino acids long. Germline CDR1 is SQVTM and CDR2 is ANQGSEA. The CDR3 nucleotides are TGCAGCGCTGGGACTAGCGGTTACAATGAGCAGTTCTTC. Protein product: CSAGTSGYNEQFF.

This clone is large within its sample. The genes are TRBV11-3 and TRBJ1-5, with D unresolved. In germline, CDR1 is SGHNT, CDR2 YENEEA. The V gene lost 4 bases and the J gene lost 5 bases, with 15 bases spanning the gap. The CDR3 has 15 residues. CDR3 region: CASSSEGSPHQPQHF. The CDR3 nucleotides read TGTGCCAGCAGCTCGGAGGGATCCCCTCATCAGCCCCAGCATTTT.

J is TRBJ2-1 and V is TRBV7-1, with D tentatively TRBD1 or TRBD2 (5 bases each). TRBV7-1 belongs to the ORF category, with a function that is uncertain. Trimming took off 7 bases at V and 9 bases at J, with 16 bases between the two ends. CDR3 length equals 13 residues. CDR3 in amino acids: CASKGQGEGEQFF. The CDR3 DNA reads as TGTGCCAGCAAGGGGCAGGGAGAAGGTGAGCAGTTCTTC.

The genes are TRBV18 and TRBJ1-6, with 7 bases matching TRBD1. V shed 7 bases, J shed 10 bases, and the junction held 7 bases outside the gene matches. The CDR3 sequence is 13 residues long. The germline CDR1 and CDR2 sequences are KGHSH and LQKENI. CDR3 sequence (DNA): TGTGCCAGCTTGACAGGGTCCGGATCACCCCTCCACTTT. Its protein product is CASLTGSGSPLHF.

The rearrangement links TRBV19 to TRBJ2-1, with TRBD2 as a possible D gene (7 bases). Trimming stripped 5 bases from V and 4 bases from J, with 18 bases between. This CDR3 spans 16 amino acids. Germline loops: CDR1 LNHDA, CDR2 SQIVND (reference sequence). The CDR3 region has the DNA TGTGCCAGTAGTTGGGGGGAGGGGGACGGATACAATGAGCAGTTCTTC. This encodes CASSWGEGDGYNEQFF.

This clone has only a few counts. The genes are TRBV5-1 and TRBJ1-2, with a possible D match to TRBD1 (5 bases). Germline assignment: CDR1 SGHRS and CDR2 YFSETQ. V was pared by 0 bases and J by 7 bases, with 16 bases between. The CDR3 spans 15 residues. CDR3 DNA sequence: TGCGCCAGCAGCTTGGTAAAGCAGGGTAGTGCTGGCTACACCTTC. It translates to CASSLVKQGSAGYTF.

This CDR3 reads CASSVRVTGPYTDTQYF. The DNA of the CDR3 is TGTGCCAGCAGCGTTAGGGTTACGGGGCCTTACACAGATACGCAGTATTTT. The V gene is TRBV9, the J gene TRBJ2-3; D may be TRBD1 or TRBD2 (5 bases each). V was cut by 2 bases and J by 2 bases, with 18 bases left in between. The CDR3 spans 17 residues. Germline CDR1 and CDR2: SGDLS and YYNGEE.

The chain joins TRBV28 to TRBJ1-3, with D uncertain. Germline V CDR1 and CDR2: MDHEN, SYDVKM. Trimming removed 6 bases at V and 0 bases at J, with 9 bases between. The CDR3 covers 14 residues. The DNA for the CDR3 is TGTGCCAGCAGATCAGCGACCTCTGGAAACACCATATATTTT. It is translated as CASRSATSGNTIYF.

This clone was counted a few times. Here the CDR3 DNA reads TGCGCCAGCAGTCAGTCGGGACAGAACAAATACGAGCAGTACTTC. It is translated as CASSQSGQNKYEQYF. The chain employs TRBV23-1 and TRBJ2-7; 7 nucleotides match TRBD1. TRBV23-1 is classed as an ORF, of uncertain function. Trimming cost V 3 bases and J 4 bases; bases outside gene matches: 9. The CDR3 runs to 15 residues.

This sequence joins TRBV11-3 and TRBJ2-5; a possible D gene is TRBD2 (5 bases). The CDR3 has 14 amino acids. Germline V gene lookup returns CDR1 SGHNT and CDR2 YENEEA. Trimming cost V 1 base and J 1 base, with 7 bases left between them. The chain's CDR3 is CASSLGAGQETQYF. The DNA of the CDR3 is TGTGCCAGCAGCTTAGGTGCGGGCCAAGAGACCCAGTACTTC.

The chain is built from TRBV19 and TRBJ2-5; D not resolved. Germline lookup yields CDR1 LNHDA and CDR2 SQIVND (reference sequence). CDR3 length: 16 amino acids. The germline V and J ends were trimmed by 3 bases and 2 bases, with 16 bases remaining between them. CDR3 residues: CASSMLPTRGQETQYF. The CDR3 bases are TGTGCCAGTAGTATGCTCCCCACCCGTGGGCAAGAGACCCAGTACTTC.

The V call is TRBV11-3, the J call TRBJ2-7; either TRBD1 or TRBD2 may fit D (5 bases each). The CDR3 length is 15 residues. V lost 2 bases to trimming and J lost 0 bases, with 11 bases between them. Germline assignment: CDR1 SGHNT and CDR2 YENEEA. CDR3 in amino acids: CASSLFGTDSYEQYF. Here the CDR3 DNA reads TGTGCCAGCAGCTTATTCGGGACGGACTCCTACGAGCAGTACTTC.

V gene TRBV11-3 combines with J gene TRBJ1-1; D gene ambiguous. CDR1 is SGHNT and CDR2 is YENEEA in the germline V gene. Trimming stripped 0 bases from V and 7 bases from J, with 12 bases between. There are 14 residues in the CDR3. The CDR3 region is CASSLEGIYGEAFF. The CDR3, as DNA: TGTGCCAGCAGCTTAGAAGGGATTTATGGTGAAGCTTTCTTT.

This clone is labeled as medium-sized. The V call is TRBV11-3, the J call TRBJ2-3; 10 bases are a match to TRBD2. Unmatched junction bases numbered 5, after V lost 3 bases and J lost 5 bases. Germline V lookup: CDR1 SGHNT, CDR2 YENEEA. The CDR3 is 15 amino acids. This CDR3 reads CASSLGRTSGDTQYF. Here the CDR3 DNA reads TGTGCCAGCAGCTTGGGTAGGACTAGCGGAGATACGCAGTATTTT.

The chain combines TRBV6-8 with TRBJ2-5; D call uncertain. CDR3 length: 13 amino acids. Per the germline V gene, CDR1 is MNHGY and CDR2 is SAAAGT. The V and J ends lost 0 bases and 6 bases respectively, with 8 bases between them. DNA of the CDR3: TGTGCCAGCAGTTACTCCTCGCAACAGACCCAGTACTTC. Its protein product is CASSYSSQQTQYF.

This clone was seen only a few times. J is TRBJ2-2 and V is TRBV6-8, with D possibly TRBD1 on 6 matching bases. CDR1 MNHGY and CDR2 SAAAGT come from the germline V gene. The CDR3 contains 15 residues. V lost 8 bases and J lost 5, with 18 bases in between. The CDR3 nucleotides are TGTGCCAGCTCACAGGGCATGGCTATGACCGGGGAGCTGTTTTTT. Its translation: CASSQGMAMTGELFF.

The chain carries TRBV19 and TRBJ2-2; no firm D call. Trimming left V 4 bases short and J 6 bases short, with 18 bases between. The germline CDR1 and CDR2 sequences are LNHDA and SQIVND (reference sequence). The CDR3 has 16 amino acids. The CDR3, as DNA: TGTGCCAGTAGTACACCGACGGGTTTGTCCCCCGGGGAGCTGTTTTTT. Protein product: CASSTPTGLSPGELFF.

CDR3 protein: CASSQDSGLALANNEQFF. The CDR3 DNA is TGTGCCAGCAGCCAAGACTCGGGACTAGCTCTAGCCAACAATGAGCAGTTCTTC. The gene calls are TRBV14 and TRBJ2-1, with 9 bases identical to TRBD2. CDR3 length: 18 residues. The V and J ends lost 0 bases and 5 bases, in that order; junction bases with no gene match: 11. Germline V gene data show CDR1 as SGHDN and CDR2 as FVKESK.